Below, 12 T cell receptor beta chains from the same sample are listed, as sequenced in a study of blood T cells in healthy people across ages. A J-beta primer mix and a sample-barcoded 5' primer were used in a second PCR of about 7 to 12 cycles. TCRdb independently ran MiXCR on the 5' RACE reads; one entry per CDR3 protein. Found here are 1.5 million or so distinct CDR3 sequences, 42% of them singletons; the top ten hold under 8%. What was sequenced was blood. All receptors come from a young woman in good health.

On this clonotype: No DNA is shown, since the ends of the CDR3 on it are uncertain; the CDR3 is the one TCRdb lists. The chain is built from TRBV6-1 and TRBJ2-2. Germline V gives CDR1 MNHNS, CDR2 SASEGT. The CDR3 is 23 amino acids in total, end residues counted. CDR3: CASSDQQLVWLHLRFGTTGELFF.

This clonotype was seen ten or more times. The rearrangement joins TRBV4-2 to TRBJ2-1; D uncertain. The V end lost 1 base, the J end lost 4 bases, and 11 bases lay between the germline ends. The germline V gene has CDR1 LGHNA and CDR2 YNFKEQ. This CDR3 region has 15 residues. The DNA for the CDR3 is TGTGCCAGCAGCCAAGGAAGTGCCGGGTACAATGAGCAGTTCTTC. Translated, it gives CASSQGSAGYNEQFF.

This clonotype was detected only a few times. The chain is built from TRBV12-3 or TRBV12-4 and TRBJ2-1, with 9 positions matching TRBD1. V shed 9 bases and J 6 bases; nucleotides not matched to a gene: 6. This CDR3 has 13 residues. The CDR3 protein is CASVWTGANEQFF. As DNA, the CDR3 is TGTGCCAGTGTCTGGACAGGGGCCAATGAGCAGTTCTTC.

This clonotype was seen only a few times. The J gene is TRBJ1-2, the V gene TRBV27; 8 bases align to TRBD1. The CDR3 length is 14 residues. Losses at the gene ends were 8 bases for V and 3 bases for J; bases not matched to a gene: 8. In germline, CDR1 is MNHEY, CDR2 SMNVEV (reference sequence). CDR3 in DNA: TGTGCCAGCGGACTACAGGGGGGAGACTATGGCTACACCTTC. Translated: CASGLQGGDYGYTF.

A remark on this clonotype: A much larger clone differs from this one at a single base, so this may be a read error. The chain is built from TRBV27 and TRBJ1-1; D is ambiguous. The germline V and J ends were trimmed by 5 bases and 5 bases, with 15 bases remaining between them. The CDR3 spans 14 residues. CDR1 is MNHEY, CDR2 SMNVEV, per germline (reference sequence). This CDR3 reads CASSVGGPGTEAFF. CDR3 coding DNA: TGTGCCAGCAGTGTAGGAGGGCCGGGAACTGAAGCTTTCTTT.

There are a few counts of this clonotype. The chain couples TRBV29-1 to TRBJ2-7, with D perhaps TRBD1 or TRBD2 (5 bases each). This CDR3 is 13 amino acids long. V was clipped by 0 bases and J by 2 bases, with 8 bases between them. The germline V gene encodes CDR1 SQVTM and CDR2 ANQGSEA. In DNA form, the CDR3 reads TGCAGCGTTGAAGAACGGGACCCCTACGAGCAGTACTTC. Its protein is CSVEERDPYEQYF.

This clonotype is a singleton in its sample. The V gene is TRBV6-6, the J gene TRBJ2-5; 7 nucleotides line up with TRBD2. The CDR3 contains 13 residues. CDR1 is MNHNY and CDR2 is SVGAGI in the germline V gene (reference sequence). The V segment lost 6 bases and the J segment 5 bases; nucleotides outside the gene matches: 6. The CDR3 reads CASRHLGGETQYF. DNA for the CDR3: TGTGCCAGCAGGCACTTGGGAGGGGAGACCCAGTACTTC.

CDR3: CASQAGTSSYNEQFF. Written as DNA, the CDR3 is TGTGCCAGCCAGGCCGGGACTAGCTCCTACAATGAGCAGTTCTTC. The chain carries TRBV13 and TRBJ2-1; 8 bases map to TRBD2. V lost 8 bases and J lost 0; bases outside the gene matches: 6. Germline lookup yields CDR1 PRHDT and CDR2 FYEKMQ (reference sequence). This CDR3 contains 15 residues.

The chain employs TRBV12-3 or TRBV12-4 and TRBJ2-3; D unresolved. V was pared by 11 bases and J by 2 bases, with 23 bases between. This CDR3 spans 16 amino acids. The CDR3 bases are TGTGCCTCACTCAGGCGCACCCCTGGGGACACAGATACGCAGTATTTT. Protein: CASLRRTPGDTDTQYF.

This chain joins TRBV6-5 and TRBJ2-7; TRBD2 might be the D (6 bases). Trimming stripped 0 bases from V and 2 bases from J, with 14 bases between. From germline, CDR1 is MNHEY and CDR2 SVGAGI. This CDR3 contains 16 residues. The CDR3 region is CASSYSIAASAYEQYF. DNA of the CDR3: TGTGCCAGCAGTTACTCGATTGCGGCTAGCGCCTACGAGCAGTACTTC.

The chain is built from TRBV30 and TRBJ2-1; maybe TRBD1 (6 bases). CDR1 and CDR2 (germline): GTSNPN, SVGIG (reference sequence). The CDR3 length is 14 residues. V was clipped by 0 bases and J by 6 bases, with 12 bases between them. The CDR3 loop is CAWSVGGVFNEQFF. The CDR3 DNA reads TGTGCCTGGAGTGTAGGGGGTGTATTCAATGAGCAGTTCTTC.

This clonotype was seen a few times. J is TRBJ1-4 and V is TRBV4-1; D is undetermined. Germline CDR1 reads MGHRA; CDR2 reads YSYEKL. CDR3 length equals 16 residues. V gave up 0 bases and J gave up 4 bases, with 12 bases separating them. The CDR3 protein is CASSQDSGNLNEKLFF. The CDR3 DNA follows: TGCGCCAGCAGCCAAGATAGTGGGAACCTTAATGAAAAACTGTTTTTT.